This is a list of T cell receptor beta chains from one sample in a study of T cell repertoires in cytomegalovirus infection. TCRdb re-called the reads through MiXCR, storing one row per CDR3 protein. The sample lists 150,000 to 200,000 distinct CDR3 sequences, roughly 19% seen once, with 2.5% to 3% in the top ten. The sequenced sample consisted of PBMCs. The receptors shown here come from a human donor in good health (CMV status not recorded). Some clones in this sample may be carry-over from other donors' samples. Both conserved end residues are part of each CDR3. The D gene is left open where the match is weak. A row's size may be missing; if present it is once, few, many or a size class.

D gene	clone size	V gene	J gene	CDR3 protein	CDR3 DNA
.	many	TRBV7-8	TRBJ1-2	CASSFLGNYGYTF	TGTGCCAGCAGCTTCCTGGGAAACTATGGCTACACCTTC
TRBD2	.	TRBV2	TRBJ2-1	CASTEGGLADNEQFF	TGTGCCAGCACCGAAGGGGGACTAGCGGACAATGAGCAGTTCTTC
.	few	TRBV29-1	TRBJ1-1	CSVDTNTEAFF	TGCAGCGTTGACACGAACACTGAAGCTTTCTTT
.	.	TRBV5-6	TRBJ2-3	CASSLGLGLVTDTQYF	TGTGCCAGCAGTCTGGGGTTGGGGCTTGTCACAGATACGCAGTATTTT
TRBD2	.	TRBV4-1	TRBJ2-1	CASSPGLAGSSYNEQFF	TGCGCCAGCAGCCCAGGACTAGCGGGGTCCTCCTACAATGAGCAGTTCTTC
TRBD1	.	TRBV4-1	TRBJ1-1	CASSRDRAANTEAFF	TGCGCCAGCAGCCGGGACAGGGCTGCGAACACTGAAGCTTTCTTT
.	.	TRBV12-3/TRBV12-4	TRBJ2-6	CASSPAGPLSGANVLTF	TGTGCCAGCAGTCCAGCGGGCCCTCTCTCTGGGGCCAACGTCCTGACTTTC
.	many	TRBV7-2	TRBJ2-1	CASSLARGAYNEQFF	TGTGCCAGCAGCTTAGCGCGAGGCGCGTACAATGAGCAGTTCTTC
.	.	TRBV19	TRBJ1-5	CASSATYNQPQHF	TGTGCCAGTAGTGCTACTTACAATCAGCCCCAGCATTTT
.	.	TRBV14	TRBJ1-2	CASSQNNAGFAF	TGTGCCAGCAGCCAAAACAACGCCGGTTTCGCCTTC
TRBD1	.	TRBV5-1	TRBJ1-1	CASSLDGDSIMNTEAFF	TGCGCCAGCAGCTTGGACGGGGACAGCATCATGAACACTGAAGCTTTCTTT
TRBD1	few	TRBV7-3	TRBJ2-7	CASSLTGGIGYEQYF	TGTGCCAGCAGCTTGACAGGGGGAATTGGCTACGAGCAGTACTTC
TRBD1	.	TRBV6-4	TRBJ1-5	CASSDSLDRGHQPQHF	TGTGCCAGCAGTGACTCCCTGGACAGGGGACATCAGCCCCAGCATTTT
.	.	TRBV14	TRBJ2-7	CASSQSPGPGREQYF	TGTGCCAGCAGCCAATCGCCCGGACCAGGGCGCGAGCAGTACTTC
.	.	TRBV12-3/TRBV12-4	TRBJ1-1	CASSLAADTEAFF	TGTGCCAGCAGTTTAGCGGCAGACACTGAAGCTTTCTTT
.	once	TRBV12-3/TRBV12-4	TRBJ1-3	CASSDHGDSGNTIYF	TGTGCCAGCAGCGACCACGGGGATTCTGGAAACACCATATATTTT
.	.	TRBV10-3	TRBJ2-7	CAIMGAGAYEQYF	TGTGCCATCATGGGGGCAGGAGCCTACGAGCAGTACTTC
.	once	TRBV7-3	TRBJ2-1	CASSLIGGISSYNEQFF	TGTGCCAGCAGCTTAATTGGGGGGATAAGCTCCTACAATGAGCAGTTCTTC
TRBD2	.	TRBV9	TRBJ2-1	CARRGGPTDEQFF	TGTGCCAGACGCGGGGGACCTACGGATGAGCAGTTCTTC
TRBD1	many	TRBV7-3	TRBJ2-3	CASSLGQGSDTQYF	TGTGCCAGCAGCCTGGGACAGGGGAGTGATACGCAGTATTTT
.	.	TRBV5-1	TRBJ2-2	CASISFPNTGELFF	TGCGCCAGCATCTCCTTCCCGAACACCGGGGAGCTGTTTTTT
.	.	TRBV9	TRBJ1-5	CASSADGGGYQPQHF	TGTGCCAGCAGCGCCGACGGTGGTGGGTATCAGCCCCAGCATTTT
TRBD1	.	TRBV11-3	TRBJ2-1	CASSLGTGANEQFF	TGTGCCAGCAGCTTAGGGACAGGCGCTAATGAGCAGTTCTTC
TRBD2	many	TRBV12-3/TRBV12-4	TRBJ2-7	CASSPTSGSSYEQYF	TGTGCCAGCAGCCCCACTAGCGGTAGCTCCTACGAGCAGTACTTC
TRBD1	many	TRBV7-8	TRBJ2-5	CASSSGQRETQYF	TGTGCCAGCAGCTCGGGACAGCGGGAGACCCAGTACTTC
.	few	TRBV19	TRBJ1-1	CASSRGVWREVNTEAFF	TGTGCCAGTAGTCGAGGGGTTTGGAGAGAGGTGAACACTGAAGCTTTCTTT
.	many	TRBV7-8	TRBJ1-5	CASSRGGGTNNQPQHF	TGTGCCAGCAGCCGAGGGGGGGGAACGAACAATCAGCCCCAGCATTTT
.	.	TRBV28	TRBJ2-7	CASSFMADNNEQYF	TGTGCCAGCAGTTTTATGGCAGATAACAACGAGCAGTACTTC
.	.	TRBV4-1	TRBJ2-5	CASSPKEVSSQETQYF	TGCGCCAGCAGCCCCAAAGAAGTCTCGAGTCAAGAGACCCAGTACTTC
.	.	TRBV5-1	TRBJ1-6	CASSLADSSDSPLHF	TGCGCCAGCAGCTTGGCGGACAGTTCGGACTCACCCCTCCACTTT
.	many	TRBV7-8	TRBJ2-6	CASSLEYPGPWENPNVLTF	TGTGCCAGCAGCTTAGAGTACCCAGGGCCCTGGGAGAACCCCAACGTCCTGACTTTC
TRBD1	.	TRBV7-8	TRBJ1-1	CASSSTGTGNTEAFF	TGTGCCAGCAGCTCGACCGGGACAGGGAACACTGAAGCTTTCTTT
TRBD1	few	TRBV7-6	TRBJ2-1	CASSPPTGASYNEQFF	TGTGCCAGCAGCCCCCCGACAGGGGCCTCCTACAATGAGCAGTTCTTC
TRBD1	many	TRBV7-8	TRBJ1-6	CASSPQGATKSPLHF	TGTGCCAGCAGCCCGCAGGGGGCTACTAAGTCACCCCTCCACTTT
.	few	TRBV7-9	TRBJ1-5	CASSPRGGADQPQHF	TGTGCCAGCAGCCCGAGAGGGGGGGCGGATCAGCCCCAGCATTTT
TRBD2	.	TRBV13	TRBJ2-5	CASSDGLAASQYF	TGTGCCAGCAGCGACGGACTAGCGGCATCCCAGTACTTC
.	.	TRBV4-1	TRBJ1-2	CASSQDLTGLFYGYTF	TGCGCCAGCAGCCAAGATCTGACAGGCCTCTTCTATGGCTACACCTTC
.	.	TRBV29-1	TRBJ2-2	CSVWPGGAAGELFF	TGCAGCGTCTGGCCCGGGGGCGCAGCCGGGGAGCTGTTTTTT
.	.	TRBV5-5	TRBJ2-3	CASSLDINTDTQYF	TGTGCCAGCAGCTTGGATATTAACACAGATACGCAGTATTTT
.	few	TRBV20-1	TRBJ1-5	CSALLPGALNQPQHF	TGCAGTGCCCTCCTGCCAGGGGCCCTCAATCAGCCCCAGCATTTT
.	.	TRBV28	TRBJ1-1	CASSLLGGAGRTEAFF	TGTGCCAGCAGTTTGTTGGGGGGCGCGGGTCGCACTGAAGCTTTCTTT
TRBD1	.	TRBV2	TRBJ2-1	CASSVDRGLYNEQFF	TGTGCCAGCAGTGTGGACAGGGGGCTTTACAATGAGCAGTTCTTC
.	many	TRBV28	TRBJ1-5	CASGRTDFSNQPQHF	TGTGCCAGCGGTCGGACAGATTTTAGCAATCAGCCCCAGCATTTT
.	once	TRBV19	TRBJ2-2	CASSIIAGNTGELFF	TGTGCCAGTAGTATTATAGCAGGGAACACCGGGGAGCTGTTTTTT
.	few	TRBV5-4	TRBJ2-4	CASSWDTKNIQYF	TGTGCCAGCAGCTGGGACACCAAAAACATTCAGTACTTC
.	many	TRBV7-8	TRBJ2-1	CASGEPGDNEQFF	TGTGCCAGCGGCGAACCCGGGGACAATGAGCAGTTCTTC
TRBD2	.	TRBV3-1	TRBJ2-1	CASSHAFSGRSSYNEQFF	TGTGCCAGCAGCCATGCTTTCAGCGGGAGATCTTCCTACAATGAGCAGTTCTTC
.	many	TRBV20-1	TRBJ2-3	CSATRDSTDTQYF	TGCAGTGCTACGCGGGACTCCACAGATACGCAGTATTTT
.	.	TRBV27	TRBJ2-7	CASSLGAGHDEQYF	TGTGCCAGCAGTTTAGGAGCAGGGCACGACGAGCAGTACTTC
TRBD2	few	TRBV6-1	TRBJ2-3	CASSPSGRAGTDTQYF	TGTGCCAGCAGTCCTAGCGGGAGGGCCGGCACAGATACGCAGTATTTT
.	.	TRBV7-2	TRBJ1-6	CASSLRDSPLHF	TGTGCCAGCAGCCTACGGGATTCACCCCTCCACTTT
TRBD1	few	TRBV11-2	TRBJ1-1	CASSFATGATEAFF	TGTGCCAGCAGCTTTGCGACAGGGGCCACTGAAGCTTTCTTT
.	few	TRBV29-1	TRBJ1-3	CSVVSTGTPSGNTIYF	TGCAGCGTTGTAAGTACGGGGACGCCTTCTGGAAACACCATATATTTT
.	many	TRBV12-3/TRBV12-4	TRBJ1-1	CASRPSEAWRAFF	TGTGCCAGCAGGCCTTCGGAGGCCTGGAGGGCTTTCTTT
.	many	TRBV7-9	TRBJ2-1	CASSILALSSYNEQFF	TGTGCCAGCAGCATACTGGCGCTTAGCTCCTACAATGAGCAGTTCTTC